One and the same sample provided the 13 T cell receptor beta chains below, sequenced in a study of T cells after yellow fever vaccination. MiXCR was run by TCRdb on the 5' RACE reads, yielding one entry per CDR3 protein. This sample has approximately 550,000 distinct CDR3 sequences; about 19% occur once, and the top ten carry roughly an eighth. The specimen was PBMCs, collected 15 days after the yellow fever booster vaccination. All receptors come from a man aged 25 to 40 who received the YFV17D yellow fever vaccine.

There are a few counts of this clonotype. The genes are TRBV6-5 and TRBJ2-7; no clear D gene. With 0 bases removed from V and 0 bases from J, the gap between germline ends came to 9 bases. The CDR3 is made up of 15 amino acids. Germline V gene lookup returns CDR1 MNHEY and CDR2 SVGAGI. The CDR3 is CASSYSIKSSYEQYF. CDR3 bases: TGTGCCAGCAGTTACTCGATCAAGAGCTCCTACGAGCAGTACTTC.

This clonotype was counted only a few times. The chain has TRBV29-1 and TRBJ2-5; 12 bases map to TRBD2. The CDR3 totals 15 residues. Germline V gene data show CDR1 as SQVTM and CDR2 as ANQGSEA. V was clipped by 1 base and J by 4 bases; unmatched bases: 4. CDR3 in DNA: TGCAGCGTTGAAGGACTAGCGGGAGTAGTAGAGACCCAGTACTTC. Amino acids: CSVEGLAGVVETQYF.

This clonotype was seen a handful of times. The chain employs TRBV7-9 and TRBJ2-5, with 13 bases that match TRBD2. The CDR3 length is 15 residues. From germline, CDR1 is SEHNR and CDR2 FQNEAQ (reference sequence). After removal of 7 bases from V and 5 bases from J, the junction contained 7 bases not matched to a gene. In DNA, the CDR3 is TGTGCCAGCACAAGGACTAGCGGGAGTTTGGAGACCCAGTACTTC. This translates into CASTRTSGSLETQYF.

V usage is TRBV12-3 or TRBV12-4 and J usage is TRBJ2-3; D not certain. V was trimmed by 10 bases and J by 3 bases, leaving 17 bases between them. The CDR3 length is 14 residues. For the CDR3, the DNA is TGTGCCACCATGCGAAGATGGGGTACAGATACGCAGTATTTT. Protein sequence: CATMRRWGTDTQYF.

V gene TRBV12-3 or TRBV12-4 combines with J gene TRBJ2-5, with 7 bases aligning to TRBD2. This CDR3 has 15 amino acids. Germline trimming cut 1 base from V and 2 bases from J; bases unmatched to any gene: 4. CDR3 region: CASSLGGGGQETQYF. The DNA of the CDR3 is TGTGCCAGCAGTTTAGGGGGGGGGGGTCAAGAGACCCAGTACTTC.

The rearrangement joins TRBV18 to TRBJ2-5, with 7 bases matching TRBD2. Germline V gene data show CDR1 as KGHSH and CDR2 as LQKENI. CDR3 size: 16 residues. Trimming removed 3 bases from V and 1 base from J; junction bases left unmatched: 8. The CDR3 DNA sequence: TGTGCCAGCTCACCGCGATCTAGCGGACGCCAAGAGACCCAGTACTTC. Amino acid sequence: CASSPRSSGRQETQYF.

The V and J genes are TRBV5-5 and TRBJ2-5; 13 nucleotides align to TRBD2. The CDR3 length is 15 residues. Germline trimming cut 4 bases from V and 3 bases from J; bases unmatched to any gene: 3. In germline, CDR1 is SGHKS, CDR2 YYEKEE (reference sequence). The CDR3 DNA follows: TGTGCCAGCAGCCAAGGACTAGCGGGAGAAGAGACCCAGTACTTC. Encoded protein: CASSQGLAGEETQYF.

The genes are TRBV15 and TRBJ2-3, with unresolved D. Germline-derived CDR1 and CDR2 are LNHNV and YYDKDF (reference sequence). Trimming shortened V by 6 bases and J by 2 bases, and 12 bases separated the two germline ends. The CDR3 totals 14 residues. In nucleotides, the CDR3 is TGTGCCACCAGACTGGAAGTGCACACAGATACGCAGTATTTT. This translates into CATRLEVHTDTQYF.

The genes are TRBV14 and TRBJ2-2; D uncertain. V was clipped by 1 base and J by 3 bases, with 12 bases between them. This CDR3 comprises 16 residues. CDR1 and CDR2 from the germline V gene are SGHDN and FVKESK. The CDR3 DNA reads as TGTGCCAGCAGCCAAGGTTTTAGGCTCCACACCGGGGAGCTGTTTTTT. This encodes CASSQGFRLHTGELFF.

This chain links TRBV5-1 with TRBJ2-3, with no clear D. Germline V gives CDR1 SGHRS, CDR2 YFSETQ. Trimming took 4 bases from V and 0 from J, leaving 12 bases between them. CDR3 size: 15 residues. CDR3 region: CASSPTPGSTDTQYF. The DNA of the CDR3 is TGCGCCAGCAGCCCTACACCCGGGAGCACAGATACGCAGTATTTT.

This clonotype was observed a handful of times. J is TRBJ2-7 and V is TRBV7-2; perhaps TRBD1 as D (6 bases). Trimming took 7 bases from V and 0 from J, leaving 13 bases between them. The CDR3 has 14 amino acids. The germline V gene has CDR1 SGHTA and CDR2 FQGNSA. CDR3 nucleotide sequence: TGTGCCAGCACCACCACAGGGAGCTCCTACGAGCAGTACTTC. It encodes CASTTTGSSYEQYF.

This clonotype has only a few counts. The V call is TRBV7-2, the J call TRBJ2-7; perhaps TRBD2 as D (6 bases). V lost 5 bases, J lost 2 bases, and 16 bases lay in between. In germline, CDR1 is SGHTA, CDR2 FQGNSA. The CDR3 sequence is 15 residues long. This CDR3 is CASSLGAGSPYEQYF. Written as DNA, the CDR3 is TGTGCCAGCAGCCTAGGCGCGGGATCACCCTACGAGCAGTACTTC.

The CDR3 spells CASSSTGTANTGELFF. The CDR3 region has the DNA TGTGCCAGCAGTTCAACCGGGACAGCGAACACCGGGGAGCTGTTTTTT. This chain uses TRBV12-3 or TRBV12-4 with TRBJ2-2; 7 bases align to TRBD1. The CDR3 is 16 residues long. V dropped 4 bases and J dropped 0; count of bases not matched to a gene: 5.